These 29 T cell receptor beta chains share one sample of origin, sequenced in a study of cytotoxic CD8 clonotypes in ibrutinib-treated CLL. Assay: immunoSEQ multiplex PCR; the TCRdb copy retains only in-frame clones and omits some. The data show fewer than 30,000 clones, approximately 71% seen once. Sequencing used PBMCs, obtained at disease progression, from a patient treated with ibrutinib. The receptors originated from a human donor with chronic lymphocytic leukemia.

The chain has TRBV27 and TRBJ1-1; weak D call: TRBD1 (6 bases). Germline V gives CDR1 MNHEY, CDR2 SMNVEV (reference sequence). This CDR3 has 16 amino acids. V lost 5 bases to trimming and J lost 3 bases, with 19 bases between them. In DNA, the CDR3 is TGTGCCAGCAGTACTAGGCCCGGGGGGCGGGACACTGAAGCTTTCTTT. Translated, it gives CASSTRPGGRDTEAFF.

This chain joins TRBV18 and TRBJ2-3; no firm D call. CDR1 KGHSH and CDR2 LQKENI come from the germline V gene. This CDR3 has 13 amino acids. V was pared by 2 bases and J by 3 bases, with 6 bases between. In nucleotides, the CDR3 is TGTGCCAGCTCACCAGTGTCAACAGATACGCAGTATTTT. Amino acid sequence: CASSPVSTDTQYF.

The CDR3 here is CAISEFEYRVRLHF. CDR3 nucleotides: TGTGCCATCAGTGAGTTCGAGTACAGGGTACGCCTCCACTTT. The chain is built from TRBV10-3 and TRBJ1-6; possible D gene TRBD1, 6 bases. Germline CDR1 reads ENHRY; CDR2 reads SYGVKD. This CDR3 spans 14 amino acids. Trimming removed 1 base from V and 15 bases from J, with 16 bases in between.

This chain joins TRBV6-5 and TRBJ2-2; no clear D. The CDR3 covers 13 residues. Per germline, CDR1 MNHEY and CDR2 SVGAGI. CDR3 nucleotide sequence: TGTGCATCAGGACCCCTGAACACCGGGGAGCTGTTTTTT. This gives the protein CASGPLNTGELFF.

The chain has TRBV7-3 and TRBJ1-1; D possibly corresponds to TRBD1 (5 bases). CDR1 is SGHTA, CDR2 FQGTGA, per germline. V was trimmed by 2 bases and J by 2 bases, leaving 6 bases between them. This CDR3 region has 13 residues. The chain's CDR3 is CASSLWGNTEAFF. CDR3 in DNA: TGTGCCAGCAGCTTATGGGGCAACACTGAAGCTTTCTTT.

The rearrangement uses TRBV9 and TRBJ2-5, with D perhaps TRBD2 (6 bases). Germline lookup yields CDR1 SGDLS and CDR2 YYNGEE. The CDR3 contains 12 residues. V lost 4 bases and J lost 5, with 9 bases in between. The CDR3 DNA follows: TGTGCCAGCAGCTTGGAGGGGGAGACCCAGTACTTC. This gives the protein CASSLEGETQYF.

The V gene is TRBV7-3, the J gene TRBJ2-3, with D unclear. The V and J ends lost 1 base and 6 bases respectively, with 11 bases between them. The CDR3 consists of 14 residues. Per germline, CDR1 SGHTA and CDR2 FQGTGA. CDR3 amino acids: CASSLRPSQDTQYF. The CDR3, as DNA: TGTGCCAGCAGCTTAAGGCCCTCCCAGGATACGCAGTATTTT.

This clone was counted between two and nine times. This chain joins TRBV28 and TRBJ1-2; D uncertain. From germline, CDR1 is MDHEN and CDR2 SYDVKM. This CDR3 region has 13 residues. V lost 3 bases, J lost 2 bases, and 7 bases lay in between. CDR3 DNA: TGTGCCAGCAGTTTGGCTGGAAACTATGGCTACACCTTC. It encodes CASSLAGNYGYTF.

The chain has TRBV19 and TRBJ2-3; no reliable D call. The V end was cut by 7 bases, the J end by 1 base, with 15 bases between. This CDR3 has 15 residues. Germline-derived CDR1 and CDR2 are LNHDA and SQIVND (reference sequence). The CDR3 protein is CASTIGPQGTDTQYF. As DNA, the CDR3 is TGTGCCAGTACCATAGGTCCCCAGGGCACAGATACGCAGTATTTT. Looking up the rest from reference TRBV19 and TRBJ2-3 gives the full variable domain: DGGITQSPKYLFRKEGQNVTLSCEQNLNHDAMYWYRQDPGQGLRLIYYSQIVNDFQKGDIAEGYSVSREKKESFPLTVTSAQKNPTAFYLCASTIGPQGTDTQYFGPGTRLTVL.

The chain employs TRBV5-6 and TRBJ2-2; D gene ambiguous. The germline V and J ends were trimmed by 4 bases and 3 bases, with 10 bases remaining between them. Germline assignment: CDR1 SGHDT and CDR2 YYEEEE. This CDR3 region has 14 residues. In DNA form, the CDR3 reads TGTGCCAGCAGCCCCCACGGAGACACCGGGGAGCTGTTTTTT. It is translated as CASSPHGDTGELFF.

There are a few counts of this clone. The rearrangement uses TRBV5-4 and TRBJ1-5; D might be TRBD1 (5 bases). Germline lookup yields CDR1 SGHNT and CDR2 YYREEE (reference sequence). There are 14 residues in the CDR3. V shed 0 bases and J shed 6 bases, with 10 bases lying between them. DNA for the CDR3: TGTGCCAGCAGCTTGGAGGGGCTTGGTCAGCCCCAGCATTTT. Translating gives CASSLEGLGQPQHF. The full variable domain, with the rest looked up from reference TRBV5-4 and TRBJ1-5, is ETGVTQSPTHLIKTRGQQVTLRCSSQSGHNTVSWYQQALGQGPQFIFQYYREEENGRGNFPPRFSGLQFPNYSSELNVNALELDDSALYLCASSLEGLGQPQHFGDGTRLSIL.

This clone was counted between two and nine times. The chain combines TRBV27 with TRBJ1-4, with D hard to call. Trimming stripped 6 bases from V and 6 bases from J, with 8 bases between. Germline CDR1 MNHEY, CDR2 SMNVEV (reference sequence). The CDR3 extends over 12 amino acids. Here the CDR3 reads CASRTSDEKLFF. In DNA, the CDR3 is TGTGCCAGCAGAACTAGTGATGAAAAACTGTTTTTT.

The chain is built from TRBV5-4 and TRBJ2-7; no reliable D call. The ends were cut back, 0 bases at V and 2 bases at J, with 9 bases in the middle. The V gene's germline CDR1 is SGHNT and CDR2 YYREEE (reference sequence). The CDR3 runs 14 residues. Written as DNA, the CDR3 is TGTGCCAGCAGCTTGGAACCAGGAGCCTACGAGCAGTACTTC. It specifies CASSLEPGAYEQYF.

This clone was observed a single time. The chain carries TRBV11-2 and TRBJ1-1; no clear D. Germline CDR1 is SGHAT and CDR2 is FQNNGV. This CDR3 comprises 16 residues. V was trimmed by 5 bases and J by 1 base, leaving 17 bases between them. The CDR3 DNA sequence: TGTGCCAGCAGCCCCCGTCTGCACACCACGAACACTGAAGCTTTCTTT. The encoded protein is CASSPRLHTTNTEAFF.

CDR3 DNA sequence: TGTGCCAGTATGGCGGCAGGGATAGGGACTGAAGCTTTCTTT. This encodes CASMAAGIGTEAFF. The V and J genes are TRBV19 and TRBJ1-1, with a weak D call TRBD1 (5 bases). Trimming removed 7 bases at V and 5 bases at J, with 17 bases between. Per germline, CDR1 LNHDA and CDR2 SQIVND (reference sequence). The CDR3 has 14 amino acids.

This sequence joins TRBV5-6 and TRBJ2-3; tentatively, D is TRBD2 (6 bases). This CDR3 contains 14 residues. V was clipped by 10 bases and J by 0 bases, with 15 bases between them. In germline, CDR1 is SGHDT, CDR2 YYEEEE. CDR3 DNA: TGTGCCCGTTGTGTAGCGGAGAGCACAGATACGCAGTATTTT. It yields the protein CARCVAESTDTQYF. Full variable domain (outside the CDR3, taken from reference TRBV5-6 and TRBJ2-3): DAGVTQSPTHLIKTRGQQVTLRCSPKSGHDTVSWYQQALGQGPQFIFQYYEEEERQRGNFPDRFSGHQFPNYSSELNVNALLLGDSALYLCARCVAESTDTQYFGPGTRLTVL.

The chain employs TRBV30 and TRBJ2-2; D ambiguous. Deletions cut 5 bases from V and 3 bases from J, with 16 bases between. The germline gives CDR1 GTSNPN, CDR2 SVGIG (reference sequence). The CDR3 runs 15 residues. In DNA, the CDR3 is TGTGCCTGGTGTCCGTCGGACCGGCACACCGGGGAGCTGTTTTTT. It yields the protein CAWCPSDRHTGELFF.

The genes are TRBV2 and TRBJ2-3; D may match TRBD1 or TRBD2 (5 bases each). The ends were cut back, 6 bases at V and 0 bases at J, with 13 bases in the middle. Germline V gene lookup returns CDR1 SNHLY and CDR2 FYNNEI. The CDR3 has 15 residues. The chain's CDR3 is CASRPMGVSTDTQYF. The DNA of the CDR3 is TGTGCCAGCAGGCCCATGGGGGTTAGCACAGATACGCAGTATTTT.

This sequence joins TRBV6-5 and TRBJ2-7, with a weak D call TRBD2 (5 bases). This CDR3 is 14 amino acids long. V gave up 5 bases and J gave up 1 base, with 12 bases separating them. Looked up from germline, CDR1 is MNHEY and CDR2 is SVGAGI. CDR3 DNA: TGTGCCAGCAGTCCGAGGGCTACATCCTACGAGCAGTACTTC. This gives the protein CASSPRATSYEQYF.

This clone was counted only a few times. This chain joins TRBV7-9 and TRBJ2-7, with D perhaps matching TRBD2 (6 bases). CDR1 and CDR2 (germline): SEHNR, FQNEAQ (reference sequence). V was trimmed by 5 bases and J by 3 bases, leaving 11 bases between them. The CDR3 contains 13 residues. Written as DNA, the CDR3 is TGTGCCAGCAGCCCTCGACTAGACTACGAGCAGTACTTC. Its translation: CASSPRLDYEQYF.

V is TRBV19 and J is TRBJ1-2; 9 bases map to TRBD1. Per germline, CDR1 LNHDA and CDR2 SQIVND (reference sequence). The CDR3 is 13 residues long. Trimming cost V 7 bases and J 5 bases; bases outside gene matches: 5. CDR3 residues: CASTADRGYGYTF. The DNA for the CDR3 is TGTGCCAGTACCGCGGACAGGGGTTATGGCTACACCTTC.

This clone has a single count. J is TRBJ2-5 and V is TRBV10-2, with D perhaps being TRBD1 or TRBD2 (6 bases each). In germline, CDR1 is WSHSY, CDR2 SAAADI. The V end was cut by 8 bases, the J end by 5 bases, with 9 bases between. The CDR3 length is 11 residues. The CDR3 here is CASRRGETQYF. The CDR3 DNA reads TGCGCCAGCCGGAGGGGGGAGACCCAGTACTTC.

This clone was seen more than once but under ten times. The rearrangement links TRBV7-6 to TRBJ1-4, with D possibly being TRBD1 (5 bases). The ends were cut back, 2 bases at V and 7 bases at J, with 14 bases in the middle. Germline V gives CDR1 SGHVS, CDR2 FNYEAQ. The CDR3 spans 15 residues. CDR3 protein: CASSLSGTASEKLFF. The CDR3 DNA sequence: TGTGCCAGCAGCTTATCCGGGACCGCGTCTGAAAAACTGTTTTTT.

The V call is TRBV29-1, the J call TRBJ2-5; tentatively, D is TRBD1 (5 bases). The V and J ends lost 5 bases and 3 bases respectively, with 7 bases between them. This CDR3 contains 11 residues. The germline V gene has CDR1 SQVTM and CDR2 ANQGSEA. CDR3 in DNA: TGCAGCGTTACAGGAGAAGAGACCCAGTACTTC. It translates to CSVTGEETQYF.

CDR3 coding DNA: TGTGCCAGCAGTGCTACTAGCGGGGGGCGCACAGATACGCAGTATTTT. Translated: CASSATSGGRTDTQYF. The chain combines TRBV6-1 with TRBJ2-3; TRBD2 matches at 12 bases. Germline CDR1 is MNHNS and CDR2 is SASEGT. This CDR3 region has 16 residues. Germline trimming cut 4 bases from V and 1 base from J; bases unmatched to any gene: 3.

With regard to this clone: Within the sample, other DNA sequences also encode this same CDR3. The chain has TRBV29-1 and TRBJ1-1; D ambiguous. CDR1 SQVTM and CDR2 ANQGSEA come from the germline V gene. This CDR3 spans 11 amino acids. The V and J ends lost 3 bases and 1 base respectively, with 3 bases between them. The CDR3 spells CSVERNTEAFF. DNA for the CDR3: TGCAGCGTTGAGAGGAACACTGAAGCTTTCTTT.

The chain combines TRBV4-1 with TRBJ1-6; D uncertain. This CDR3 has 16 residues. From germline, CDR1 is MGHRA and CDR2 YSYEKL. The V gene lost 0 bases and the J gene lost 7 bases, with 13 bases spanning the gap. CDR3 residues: CASSQDPTAVNSPLHF. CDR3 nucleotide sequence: TGCGCCAGCAGCCAAGATCCTACGGCGGTCAATTCACCCCTCCACTTT.

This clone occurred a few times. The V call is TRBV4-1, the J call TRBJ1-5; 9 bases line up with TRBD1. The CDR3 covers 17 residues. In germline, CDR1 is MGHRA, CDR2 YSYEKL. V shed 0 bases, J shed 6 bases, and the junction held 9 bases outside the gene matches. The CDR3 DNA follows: TGCGCCAGCAGCCAAGATATAAGGGACAGGGAGGGTCAGCCCCAGCATTTT. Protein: CASSQDIRDREGQPQHF.

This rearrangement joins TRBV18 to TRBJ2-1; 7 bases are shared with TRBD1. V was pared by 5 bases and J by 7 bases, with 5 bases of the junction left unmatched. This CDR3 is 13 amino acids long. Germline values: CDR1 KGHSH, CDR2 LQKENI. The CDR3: CASSATGRNEQFF. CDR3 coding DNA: TGTGCCAGCTCAGCGACAGGGCGGAATGAGCAGTTCTTC.